A selection of T cell receptor beta chains follows, all from one sample in a study of cytomegalovirus exposure and HLA in healthy donors. The assay was immunoSEQ multiplex PCR, and TCRdb's table has in-frame clones only and misses some. This table lists some 180,000 clones. Sequencing was performed on PBMCs. Receptors originate from a man younger than 45 in good health and CMV-seronegative. Each CDR3 is given with its conserved first and last residue. D genes are given only for firm matches.

cdr3_length,v_call,j_call,d_call,cdr3_aa,cdr3_nt
13,TRBV7-9,TRBJ1-1,TRBD1,CASSQQGDTEAFF,TGTGCCAGCAGCCAACAGGGGGACACTGAAGCTTTCTTT
15,TRBV6-5,TRBJ2-7,NA,CASRRLPGTYYEQYF,TGTGCCAGCAGGAGACTCCCCGGCACATACTACGAGCAGTACTTC
15,TRBV5-1,TRBJ1-4,TRBD1,CASSPGQATNEKLFF,TGCGCCAGCAGCCCCGGACAGGCCACTAATGAAAAACTGTTTTTT
17,TRBV4-2,TRBJ1-5,TRBD1,CASSQDDRGLSNQPQHF,TGTGCCAGCAGCCAAGATGACAGGGGGCTAAGCAATCAGCCCCAGCATTTT
14,TRBV30,TRBJ2-1,NA,CAWSLAASYNEQFF,TGTGCCTGGTCCTTAGCTGCGTCCTACAATGAGCAGTTCTTC
15,TRBV7-3,TRBJ2-1,TRBD2,CASSLLLAENNEQFF,TGTGCCAGCAGCCTACTCCTAGCGGAGAACAATGAGCAGTTCTTC
16,TRBV5-4,TRBJ1-2,NA,CASSSHRGGVNSGYTF,TGTGCCAGCAGCTCCCATAGGGGGGGGGTGAATTCTGGCTACACCTTC
14,TRBV19,TRBJ1-1,NA,CATKWGGGTTEAFF,TGTGCCACCAAATGGGGTGGGGGGACCACTGAAGCTTTCTTT
13,TRBV29-1,TRBJ1-1,NA,CSVVLSTNTEAFF,TGCAGCGTTGTACTAAGTACGAACACTGAAGCTTTCTTT
16,TRBV4-2,TRBJ1-6,NA,CASSQVGGPNNSPLHF,TGTGCCAGCAGCCAAGTGGGCGGGCCTAATAATTCACCCCTCCACTTT
16,TRBV7-2,TRBJ2-7,TRBD2,CASSLAPAGGRYEQYF,TGTGCCAGCAGCTTAGCTCCAGCGGGAGGGAGATACGAGCAGTACTTC
18,TRBV5-4,TRBJ2-7,TRBD2,CASSLSNGGTSGSYEQYF,TGTGCCAGCAGCTTGTCTAATGGAGGGACTAGCGGATCCTACGAGCAGTACTTC